Presented here are 10 T cell receptor beta chains from one specimen sequenced in a study of siplizumab effects on memory and regulatory T cells. Clones were read by immunoSEQ multiplex PCR, and TCRdb kept only the in-frame ones, dropping some. The data show about 110,000 clones, 92% seen once. Source material: Tregs sorted from blood. These receptor sequences come from a human donor in good health.

The CDR3: CASSSTGTLGETQYF. CDR3 bases: TGCGCCAGCAGCTCGACCGGGACGCTCGGGGAGACCCAGTACTTC. The V and J genes are TRBV5-1 and TRBJ2-5; D possibly matches TRBD1 or TRBD2 (5 bases each). The length of the CDR3 is 15 residues. Germline V CDR1 and CDR2: SGHRS, YFSETQ. The germline V and J ends were trimmed by 3 bases and 5 bases, with 17 bases remaining between them.

The V call is TRBV6-1, the J call TRBJ2-2; possibly TRBD2 for D (6 bases). The CDR3 contains 14 residues. Germline CDR1 is MNHNS and CDR2 is SASEGT. The ends were cut back, 7 bases at V and 3 bases at J, with 12 bases in the middle. The CDR3 here is CASTGRLYTGELFF. In DNA form, the CDR3 reads TGTGCCAGCACCGGGAGACTCTACACCGGGGAGCTGTTTTTT.

The chain uses TRBV6-5 and TRBJ2-7; D call uncertain. Germline V gene data show CDR1 as MNHEY and CDR2 as SVGAGI. The CDR3 has 16 amino acids. Trimming took 4 bases from V and 4 from J, leaving 20 bases between them. CDR3 nucleotide sequence: TGTGCCAGCAGTTCTTCTCGAGGAGTGGTTCGGTACGAGCAGTACTTC. Its translation: CASSSSRGVVRYEQYF.

For the CDR3, the DNA is TGTGCCAGCATCGGTGGCGGGGGGCAGGGTGAAAAACTGTTTTTT. It encodes CASIGGGGQGEKLFF. The genes are TRBV2 and TRBJ1-4; D may be TRBD1 (6 bases). Looked up from germline, CDR1 is SNHLY and CDR2 is FYNNEI. The germline V and J ends were trimmed by 7 bases and 7 bases, with 19 bases remaining between them. The CDR3 length is 15 residues. Combining the CDR3 with reference TRBV2 and TRBJ1-4 gives the whole variable domain EPEVTQTPSHQVTQMGQEVILRCVPISNHLYFYWYRQILGQKVEFLVSFYNNEISEKSEIFDDQFSVERPDGSNFTLKIRSTKLEDSAMYFCASIGGGGQGEKLFFGSGTQLSVL.

The V gene is TRBV4-1, the J gene TRBJ2-2; 9 bases agree with TRBD2. Per the germline V gene, CDR1 is MGHRA and CDR2 is YSYEKL. The CDR3 has 15 residues. V trimming: 1 base; J trimming: 7 bases; junction bases outside the gene matches: 4. The CDR3 nucleotides are TGCGCCAGCAGCCAAGCGGGACTAGCAGGCGGGGAGCTGTTTTTT. It specifies CASSQAGLAGGELFF.

With regard to this clone: Germline is not matched at one junction end, which may reflect a read error. The CDR3 DNA reads TGTGCCAGCAGTAACTCACGAACCAATCAGCCCCAGCATTTT. This sequence encodes CASSNSRTNQPQHF. The chain carries TRBV6-6 and TRBJ1-5; D gene unclear. Germline CDR1 is MNHNY and CDR2 is SVGAGI (reference sequence). The CDR3 length is 14 residues.

The CDR3, as DNA: TGTGCCAGCAGTTACGACCGGGACACTGGAAACACCATATATTTT. Translated, it gives CASSYDRDTGNTIYF. The J gene is TRBJ1-3, the V gene TRBV6-5; possibly TRBD1 for D (6 bases). Trimming shortened V by 2 bases and J by 2 bases, and 10 bases separated the two germline ends. This CDR3 has 15 amino acids. Germline CDR1 MNHEY, CDR2 SVGAGI.

With regard to this clone: Other DNA sequences of this sample code for an identical CDR3. The rearrangement links TRBV18 to TRBJ2-7; D gene uncertain. The CDR3 covers 11 residues. Germline V CDR1 and CDR2: KGHSH, LQKENI. V was clipped by 2 bases and J by 4 bases, with 3 bases between them. This CDR3 is CASSPGYEQYF. DNA of the CDR3: TGTGCCAGCTCACCAGGATACGAGCAGTACTTC.

The V call is TRBV18, the J call TRBJ1-2, with D unclear. Trimming took off 3 bases at V and 6 bases at J, with 20 bases between the two ends. The CDR3 is 16 amino acids. The germline V gene has CDR1 KGHSH and CDR2 LQKENI. The chain's CDR3 is CASSPVVSARADGYTF. The CDR3 nucleotides read TGTGCCAGCTCACCCGTCGTCAGCGCCCGGGCGGATGGCTACACCTTC. The full variable domain, in which reference TRBV18 and TRBJ1-2 provide the parts outside the CDR3, is NAGVMQNPRHLVRRRGQEARLRCSPMKGHSHVYWYRQLPEEGLKFMVYLQKENIIDESGMPKERFSAEFPKEGPSILRIQQVVRGDSAAYFCASSPVVSARADGYTFGSGTRLTVV.

The rearrangement joins TRBV13 to TRBJ2-1; 8 bases map to TRBD2. Trimming removed 6 bases from V and 8 bases from J; junction bases left unmatched: 24. CDR3 length: 19 residues. Germline values: CDR1 PRHDT, CDR2 FYEKMQ (reference sequence). The CDR3 sequence is CASRPLILIGRADLYEQFF. CDR3 in DNA: TGTGCCAGCAGACCACTAATTTTAATCGGGAGGGCCGATTTGTATGAGCAGTTCTTC.